The 7 T cell receptor beta chains below all came from one sample that was sequenced in a study of T cells in Graves' hyperthyroidism and ophthalmopathy. Amplified TCR beta CDR3 regions came from RNA transcripts. When the TCR CDR3 underwent first-round RT-PCR, the HTBI primer set was used. TCRdb re-called the multiplex PCR reads with MiXCR, one entry per CDR3 protein. The sample has over 650,000 distinct CDR3 sequences; 45% are singletons. The sample taken for sequencing was peripheral blood or thyroid tissue (not recorded which). These receptors were taken from an adult man with Graves' disease, either hyperthyroidism or ophthalmopathy (not recorded which).

The CDR3 reads CASSPRQSNQPQHF. The CDR3 bases are TGTGCCAGCTCACCACGGCAGTCCAATCAGCCCCAGCATTTT. The rearrangement links TRBV18 to TRBJ1-5, with D hard to call. Germline V CDR1 and CDR2: KGHSH, LQKENI. V dropped 1 base and J dropped 3 bases, with 7 bases sitting between them. The CDR3 contains 14 residues. Supplemented by reference TRBV18 and TRBJ1-5, the full variable domain reads NAGVMQNPRHLVRRRGQEARLRCSPMKGHSHVYWYRQLPEEGLKFMVYLQKENIIDESGMPKERFSAEFPKEGPSILRIQQVVRGDSAAYFCASSPRQSNQPQHFGDGTRLSIL.

The chain couples TRBV7-2 to TRBJ2-7, with a possible D match to TRBD2 (6 bases). Germline CDR1 reads SGHTA; CDR2 reads FQGNSA. This CDR3 has 13 amino acids. The V end was cut by 9 bases, the J end by 3 bases, with 15 bases between. The CDR3 loop is CASSALGGYEQYF. The CDR3 DNA follows: TGTGCCAGTAGTGCCCTGGGGGGCTACGAGCAGTACTTC.

With regard to this clonotype: A read error may produce the germline difference seen at one junction end. The chain is built from TRBV2 and TRBJ1-2, with D possibly TRBD1 on 6 matching bases. Germline values: CDR1 SNHLY, CDR2 FYNNEI. The CDR3 contains 15 residues. The CDR3 DNA is TGTGCCATCAGTGAGTCAACAGGGAAGTCCTATGGCTACACCTTC. Its translation: CAISESTGKSYGYTF.

This clonotype is judged medium-sized. The chain carries TRBV10-3 and TRBJ2-7, with 10 bases lining up with TRBD1. The CDR3 is 14 residues long. The germline gives CDR1 ENHRY, CDR2 SYGVKD. Unmatched junction bases numbered 8, after V lost 6 bases and J lost 6 bases. CDR3 sequence reads: CAISRDRGQLEQYF. In nucleotides, the CDR3 is TGTGCCATCAGCAGAGACAGGGGGCAGCTCGAGCAGTACTTC.

This sequence joins TRBV29-1 and TRBJ2-7, with 8 positions matching TRBD1. V lost 7 bases to trimming and J lost 1 base; unmatched junction nucleotides: 3. The CDR3 contains 12 residues. Germline CDR1 is SQVTM and CDR2 is ANQGSEA. The CDR3 coding sequence is TGCAGCGGGGGACAGGTGTCCTACGAGCAGTACTTC. Translation gives CSGGQVSYEQYF.

The J gene is TRBJ2-2, the V gene TRBV24-1; 9 bases fit TRBD1. With 4 bases clipped from V and 0 bases from J, the junction kept 5 bases outside the gene matches. CDR3 length equals 17 residues. Germline V gives CDR1 KGHDR, CDR2 SFDVKD. CDR3 loop: CATSDRTGEANTGELFF. The CDR3 DNA reads TGTGCCACCAGTGACCGGACAGGGGAAGCGAACACCGGGGAGCTGTTTTTT.

Many counts were recorded for this clonotype. CDR3 nucleotide sequence: TGTGCCACCAGTGAGACCGGGACCGAGAACACTGAAGCTTTCTTT. This encodes CATSETGTENTEAFF. V gene TRBV24-1 combines with J gene TRBJ1-1, with TRBD1 as a possible D gene (5 bases). V shed 4 bases and J shed 1 base, with 12 bases lying between them. Germline assignment: CDR1 KGHDR and CDR2 SFDVKD. The CDR3 runs to 15 residues.